This TCR beta chain was identified in a study of blood T cell repertoires in COVID-19. With 8 bases clipped from V and 5 bases from J, the junction kept 2 bases outside the gene matches. The CDR3 totals 13 residues. The germline V gene has CDR1 KGHDR and CDR2 SFDVKD. The Seattle site enrolled patients during active infection and followed them longitudinally. Sequenced by immunoSEQ multiplex PCR; TCRdb stores in-frame clones only, minus some. The table lists under 550,000 clones, around nine tenths of them singletons. The sequencing sample was made of peripheral blood. The TCR originated in a man aged 18 to 29 with COVID-19, enrolled during active disease. This rearrangement joins TRBV24-1 to TRBJ2-5; 12 nucleotides agree with TRBD2. The CDR3 is CATTTSGSETQYF. The CDR3 nucleotides read TGTGCCACCACGACTAGCGGGAGTGAGACCCAGTACTTC.